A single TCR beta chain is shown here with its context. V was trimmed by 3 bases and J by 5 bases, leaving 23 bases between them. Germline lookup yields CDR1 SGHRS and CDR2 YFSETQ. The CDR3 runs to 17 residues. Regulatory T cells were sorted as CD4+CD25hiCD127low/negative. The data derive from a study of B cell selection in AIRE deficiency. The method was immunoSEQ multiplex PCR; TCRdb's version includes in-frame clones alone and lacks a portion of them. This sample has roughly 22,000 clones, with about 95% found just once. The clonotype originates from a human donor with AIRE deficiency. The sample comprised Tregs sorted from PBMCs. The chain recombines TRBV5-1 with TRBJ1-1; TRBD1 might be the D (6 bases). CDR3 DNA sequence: TGCGCCAGCAGCTACGCCTTACCGGGACACCCTAAGACTGAAGCTTTCTTT. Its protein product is CASSYALPGHPKTEAFF.